The sequence of this TCR beta chain was determined in a study of blood T cell repertoires in COVID-19. Study-level information: Before being deemed recovered, Cohort 3 donors had two negative PCRs, clearance, or symptom resolution.

Per the original data handling: Amplification from reference gene primers served as the basis for estimated nucleated cell counts. Sequenced by immunoSEQ multiplex PCR; TCRdb stores in-frame clones only, minus some. V and J calls and clone size follow that table, whereas D and trimming were derived from the DNA. The data show fewer than 250,000 clones, around 87% seen once. Participant ages covered about 18 to 89 years across about two dozen US areas. Allocation to cohorts depended on clinical history reported by the participants. The CDR3 covers 17 residues. In germline, CDR1 is SGHVS, CDR2 FQNEAQ. V shed 5 bases, J shed 3 bases, and the junction held 14 bases outside the gene matches.

The source is a woman in her thirties or forties in a cohort exposed to, infected with or recovered from COVID-19 (not recorded which). The V gene is TRBV7-8, the J gene TRBJ2-5, with 8 bases aligning to TRBD2. Input material: PBMCs or T cells enriched from blood (not recorded which). The CDR3: CASSPNSGLAGKETQYF. The CDR3 nucleotides read TGTGCCAGCAGCCCCAACTCTGGCCTAGCGGGTAAAGAGACCCAGTACTTC.